This T cell receptor (beta chain) came from a study of cytomegalovirus exposure and HLA in healthy donors. The V end lost 2 bases, the J end lost 2 bases, and 8 bases lay between the germline ends. This CDR3 comprises 13 residues. Germline loops: CDR1 SGHNT, CDR2 YYREEE (reference sequence). The study ran its PCR with 60 Vbeta and 13 Jbeta primers. Profiled with immunoSEQ multiplex PCR; TCRdb holds only in-frame clones, not every one. The sample includes under 200,000 clones, more than 60% of them seen just once. Sequencing input: PBMCs. The clonotype comes from a woman aged 45-65 years in good health and CMV-seropositive. This chain connects TRBV5-4 to TRBJ2-7, with D maybe TRBD1 (6 bases). The CDR3 DNA sequence: TGTGCCAGCAGCTTTGGGGGCCCCTACGAGCAGTACTTC. Residues: CASSFGGPYEQYF.